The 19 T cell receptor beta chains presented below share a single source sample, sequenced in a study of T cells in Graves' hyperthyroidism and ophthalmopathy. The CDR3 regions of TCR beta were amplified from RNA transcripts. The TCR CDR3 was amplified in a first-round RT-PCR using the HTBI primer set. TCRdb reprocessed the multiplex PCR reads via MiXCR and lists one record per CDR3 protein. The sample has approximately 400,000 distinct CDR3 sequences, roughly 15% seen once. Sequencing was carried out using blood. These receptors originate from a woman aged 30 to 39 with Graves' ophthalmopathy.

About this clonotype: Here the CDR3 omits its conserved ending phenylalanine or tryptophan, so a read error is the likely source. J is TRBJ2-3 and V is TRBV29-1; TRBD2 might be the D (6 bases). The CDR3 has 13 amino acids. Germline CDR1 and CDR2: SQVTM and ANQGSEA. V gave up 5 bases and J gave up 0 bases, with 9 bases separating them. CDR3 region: CSVRAGSTDTQYC. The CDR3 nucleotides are TGCAGCGTTCGAGCGGGTAGCACAGATACGCAGTATTGT.

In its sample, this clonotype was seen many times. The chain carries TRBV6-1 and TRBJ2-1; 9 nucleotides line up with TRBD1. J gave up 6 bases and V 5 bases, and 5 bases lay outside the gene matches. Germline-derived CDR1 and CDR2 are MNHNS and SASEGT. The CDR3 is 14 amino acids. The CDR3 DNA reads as TGTGCCAGCAGTCCCGGGACAGGGCCCAATGAGCAGTTCTTC. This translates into CASSPGTGPNEQFF.

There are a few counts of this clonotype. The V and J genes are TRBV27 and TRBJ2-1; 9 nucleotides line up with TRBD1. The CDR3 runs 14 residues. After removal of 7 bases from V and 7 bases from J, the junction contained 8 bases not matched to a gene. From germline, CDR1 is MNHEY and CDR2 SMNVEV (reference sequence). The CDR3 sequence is CASTSGTGLNEQFF. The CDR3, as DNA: TGTGCCAGCACCTCCGGGACAGGGTTGAATGAGCAGTTCTTC.

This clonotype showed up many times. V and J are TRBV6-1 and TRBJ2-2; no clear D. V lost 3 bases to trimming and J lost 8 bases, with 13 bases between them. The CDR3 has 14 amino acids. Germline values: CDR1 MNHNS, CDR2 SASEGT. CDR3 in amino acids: CASSEDPYWGELFF. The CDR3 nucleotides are TGTGCCAGCAGTGAGGACCCGTATTGGGGGGAGCTGTTTTTT.

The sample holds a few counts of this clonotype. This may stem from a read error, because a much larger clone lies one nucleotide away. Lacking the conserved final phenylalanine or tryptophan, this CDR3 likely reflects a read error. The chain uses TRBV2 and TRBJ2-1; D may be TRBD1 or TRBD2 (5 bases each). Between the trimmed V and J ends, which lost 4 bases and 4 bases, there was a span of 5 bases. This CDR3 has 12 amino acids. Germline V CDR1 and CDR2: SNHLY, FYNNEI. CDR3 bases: TGTGCCAGCAGTGGGGGGTACAATGAGCAGTTCCTC. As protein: CASSGGYNEQFL.

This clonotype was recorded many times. This chain's CDR3 is CAWSLTGSYEQYF. The CDR3 nucleotides are TGTGCCTGGAGCCTTACAGGGTCCTACGAGCAGTACTTC. The chain recombines TRBV30 with TRBJ2-7; perhaps TRBD1 as D (6 bases). Germline CDR1 reads GTSNPN; CDR2 reads SVGIG (reference sequence). There are 13 residues in the CDR3. Between the trimmed V and J ends, which lost 3 bases and 1 base, there was a span of 10 bases.

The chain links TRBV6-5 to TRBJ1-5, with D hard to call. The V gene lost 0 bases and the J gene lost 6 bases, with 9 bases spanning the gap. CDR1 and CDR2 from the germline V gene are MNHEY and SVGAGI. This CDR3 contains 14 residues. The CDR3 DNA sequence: TGTGCCAGCAGTTACTCAGGGAATGGTCAGCCCCAGCATTTT. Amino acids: CASSYSGNGQPQHF.

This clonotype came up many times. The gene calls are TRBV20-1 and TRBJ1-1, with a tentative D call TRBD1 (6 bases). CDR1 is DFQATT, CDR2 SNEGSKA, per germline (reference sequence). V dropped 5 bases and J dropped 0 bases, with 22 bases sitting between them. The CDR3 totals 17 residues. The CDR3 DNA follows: TGCAGTGCTGATCCACTAAACTGGAGGGACATGAACACTGAAGCTTTCTTT. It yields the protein CSADPLNWRDMNTEAFF.

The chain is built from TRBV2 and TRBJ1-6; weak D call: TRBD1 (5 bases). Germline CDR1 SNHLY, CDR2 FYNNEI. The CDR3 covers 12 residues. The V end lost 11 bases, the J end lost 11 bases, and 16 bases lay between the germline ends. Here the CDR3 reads CAGGGSWPPLHF. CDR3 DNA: TGTGCCGGGGGGGGGAGTTGGCCACCCCTCCACTTT.

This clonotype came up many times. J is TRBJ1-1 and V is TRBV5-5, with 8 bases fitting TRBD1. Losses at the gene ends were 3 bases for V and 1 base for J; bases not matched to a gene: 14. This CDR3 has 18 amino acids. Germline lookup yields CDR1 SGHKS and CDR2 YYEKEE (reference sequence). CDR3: CASSSIPDRGGGNTEAFF. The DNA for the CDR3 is TGTGCCAGCAGCTCAATCCCCGACAGGGGAGGCGGGAACACTGAAGCTTTCTTT.

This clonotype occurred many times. CDR3 loop: CATSNSRQGSYEQYF. The CDR3 DNA is TGTGCCACCAGCAACTCGCGACAGGGTTCCTACGAGCAGTACTTC. This chain uses TRBV15 with TRBJ2-7, with 7 bases fitting TRBD1. J gave up 1 base and V 4 bases, and 7 bases lay outside the gene matches. CDR3 length equals 15 residues. The germline V gene encodes CDR1 LNHNV and CDR2 YYDKDF (reference sequence).

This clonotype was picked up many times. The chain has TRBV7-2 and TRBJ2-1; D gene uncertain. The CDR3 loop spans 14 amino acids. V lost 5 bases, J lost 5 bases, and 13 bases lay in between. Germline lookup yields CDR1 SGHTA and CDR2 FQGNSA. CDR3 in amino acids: CASSRLRTDNEQFF. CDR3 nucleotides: TGTGCCAGCAGCCGGCTCAGGACGGACAATGAGCAGTTCTTC.

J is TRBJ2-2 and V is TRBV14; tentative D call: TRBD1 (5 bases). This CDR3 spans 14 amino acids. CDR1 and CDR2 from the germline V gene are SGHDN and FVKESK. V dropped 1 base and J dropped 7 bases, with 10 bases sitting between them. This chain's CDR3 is CASSQGGRGGELFF. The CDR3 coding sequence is TGTGCCAGCAGCCAAGGGGGCAGAGGCGGGGAGCTGTTTTTT. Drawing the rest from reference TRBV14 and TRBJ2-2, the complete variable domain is EAGVTQFPSHSVIEKGQTVTLRCDPISGHDNLYWYRRVMGKEIKFLLHFVKESKQDESGMPNNRFLAERTGGTYSTLKVQPAELEDSGVYFCASSQGGRGGELFFGEGSRLTVL.

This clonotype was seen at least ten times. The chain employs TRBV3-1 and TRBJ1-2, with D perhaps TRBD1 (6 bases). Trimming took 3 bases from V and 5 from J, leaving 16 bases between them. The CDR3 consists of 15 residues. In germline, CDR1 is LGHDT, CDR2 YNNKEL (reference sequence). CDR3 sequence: CASSHRGPLRYGYTF. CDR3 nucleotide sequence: TGTGCCAGCAGCCACAGGGGCCCGCTGAGGTATGGCTACACCTTC.

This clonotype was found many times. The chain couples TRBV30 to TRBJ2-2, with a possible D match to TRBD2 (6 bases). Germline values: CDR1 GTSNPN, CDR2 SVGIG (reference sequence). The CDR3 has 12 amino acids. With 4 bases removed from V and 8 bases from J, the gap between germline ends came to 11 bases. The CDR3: CAWTQTRGELFF. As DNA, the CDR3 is TGTGCCTGGACCCAGACTAGGGGGGAGCTGTTTTTT.

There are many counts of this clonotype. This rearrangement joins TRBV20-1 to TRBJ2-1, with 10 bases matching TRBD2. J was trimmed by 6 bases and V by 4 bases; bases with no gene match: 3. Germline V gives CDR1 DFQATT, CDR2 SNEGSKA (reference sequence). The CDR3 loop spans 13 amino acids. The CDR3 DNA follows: TGCAGTGCTATTAGCGGGGGGCCCAATGAGCAGTTCTTC. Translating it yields CSAISGGPNEQFF.

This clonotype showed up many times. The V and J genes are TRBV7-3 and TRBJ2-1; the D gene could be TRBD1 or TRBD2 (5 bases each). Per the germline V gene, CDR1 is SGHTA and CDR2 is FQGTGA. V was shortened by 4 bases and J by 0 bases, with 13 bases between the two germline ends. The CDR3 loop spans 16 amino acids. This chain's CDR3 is CASSSRAGTSYNEQFF. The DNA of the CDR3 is TGTGCCAGCAGCTCACGTGCAGGGACCTCCTACAATGAGCAGTTCTTC.

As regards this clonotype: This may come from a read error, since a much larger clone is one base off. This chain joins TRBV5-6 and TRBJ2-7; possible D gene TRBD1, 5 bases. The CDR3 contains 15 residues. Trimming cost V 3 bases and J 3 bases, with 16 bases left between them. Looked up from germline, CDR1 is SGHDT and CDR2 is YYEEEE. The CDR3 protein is CASSSLPGIGYEQYF. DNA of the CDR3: TGTGCCAGCAGCTCTCTTCCAGGGATCGGCTACGAGCAGTACTTC.

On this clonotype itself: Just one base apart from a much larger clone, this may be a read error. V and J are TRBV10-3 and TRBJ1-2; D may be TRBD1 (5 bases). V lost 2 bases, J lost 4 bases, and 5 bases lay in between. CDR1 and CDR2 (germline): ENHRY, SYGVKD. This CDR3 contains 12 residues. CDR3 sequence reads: CAISEDSYGYTF. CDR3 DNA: TGTGCCATCAGTGAGGACAGCTATGGCTACACCTTC.